This entry describes one T cell receptor (beta chain). The target antigen is unknown. Germline-derived CDR1 and CDR2 are SGHNT and YENEEA. The ends were cut back, 6 bases at V and 5 bases at J, with 20 bases in the middle. The CDR3 consists of 16 residues. The data stem from a study of graft-versus-host responses after intestinal transplantation. The repertoire was sequenced with immunoSEQ multiplex PCR; TCRdb's copy has only in-frame clones and lacks some. This sample yields 85,000 to 90,000 clones, of which over 80% are seen a single time; 17% belongs to the top ten. This TCR came from a human donor who received an intestinal transplant. The material sequenced was unstimulated CD8+ T cells sorted from spleen or lymph node cells, taken before intestinal transplant. V and J are TRBV11-3 and TRBJ1-5; possible D gene TRBD1, 6 bases. The CDR3 sequence: CASSSAGRGSDQPQHF. The CDR3 DNA is TGTGCCAGCAGTTCGGCGGGCAGGGGATCGGATCAGCCCCAGCATTTT.